This TCR beta chain was sequenced during a study of T cell responses to AZD1222 COVID-19 vaccine. With regard to this clone: What it recognizes is unknown.

Study results and caveats: The study found Spike-specific TCR breadth and depth rose after two AZD1222 doses. Most donors were white British, females outnumbered males, and clonal diversity was possibly underestimated.

The CDR3 runs to 15 residues. Germline lookup yields CDR1 SGHRS and CDR2 YFSETQ. V lost 0 bases to trimming and J lost 6 bases, with 15 bases between them. The data were produced by immunoSEQ multiplex PCR, yet TCRdb's version contains in-frame clones alone and is incomplete. The sample contains some 140,000 clones, around 93% of which appear only once. The material sequenced was peripheral blood, taken 28 days after the second AZD1222 dose. The source is an adult who received the AZD1222 COVID-19 vaccine. This chain links TRBV5-1 with TRBJ1-2; tentative D call: TRBD1 (5 bases). The CDR3 nucleotides are TGCGCCAGCAGCTTGGCTGACGGGACTTTTGATGGCTACACCTTC. Protein product: CASSLADGTFDGYTF.